This TCR beta chain was identified during a study of cytomegalovirus exposure and HLA in healthy donors. Whole-study findings and limits: Reports credit the classifier with highly specific, highly sensitive diagnosis of cytomegalovirus status.

The CDR3 totals 16 residues. Germline loops: CDR1 SGHNT, CDR2 YYREEE (reference sequence). V dropped 1 base and J dropped 5; count of bases not matched to a gene: 10. Comment on this clone: The antigen remains undetermined.

Amplification used 60 Vbeta primers and 13 Jbeta primers. The data were produced by immunoSEQ multiplex PCR, yet TCRdb's version contains in-frame clones alone and is incomplete. The sample holds fewer than 150,000 clones; over 75% are singletons and the top ten take around 1.2%. Input material: PBMCs. The rearrangement links TRBV5-4 to TRBJ2-5, with 8 bases matching TRBD1. The clonotype was recovered from a man in his fifties in good health and CMV-seronegative. The CDR3 sequence is CASSLYRTGFGETQYF. The CDR3 DNA reads TGTGCCAGCAGCTTGTATAGGACAGGGTTCGGGGAGACCCAGTACTTC.